The T cell receptor beta chain described here comes from a study of Graves' ophthalmopathy and Graves' hyperthyroidism. Study-level information: Untreated patients at initial diagnosis provided peripheral blood.

Ten or more counts support this clonotype. The TCR beta CDR3 regions underwent amplification from RNA transcripts. Following a first-round RT-PCR that used HTBI primers, a second-round multiplex PCR was carried out. MiXCR, applied by TCRdb to the multiplex PCR reads, yields one record per CDR3 protein. Of fewer than 350,000 distinct CDR3 sequences in the sample, under 20% are singletons; the top ten hold roughly an eighth. Moderate-to-severe activity, with CAS ≥3, NOSPECS ≥4 and duration under 3 months, characterized the donors with ophthalmopathy. This CDR3 comprises 15 residues. CDR1 is SNHLY, CDR2 FYNNEI, per germline. V was pared by 6 bases and J by 1 base, with 13 bases between.

The specimen was peripheral blood. The TCR originated in an adult man with Graves' ophthalmopathy. The chain couples TRBV2 to TRBJ1-5, with D perhaps matching TRBD1 (6 bases). The CDR3 reads CASSDGTSSNQPQHF. In DNA form, the CDR3 reads TGTGCCAGCAGCGACGGGACATCAAGCAATCAGCCCCAGCATTTT.